Here is one T cell receptor beta chain with its context. The CDR3 covers 14 residues. Germline loops: CDR1 SGHDT, CDR2 YYEEEE. TRB rearrangements were amplified by touch-down multiplex PCR with mixed TRB-A/B primers. With the multiplex PCR reads reprocessed, TCRdb shows one record per CDR3 protein and no DNA. The ten top clones account for roughly 60%, within a sample of around 2,200 distinct CDR3 sequences. The data originate from a study of T cell clusters in autoimmune cytopenias. TRB was amplified from approximately 250 ng of peripheral blood genomic DNA per sample. This sample was also put to use in a study of T cell repertoires in aging, cancer and after chemotherapy. That paper adds: Paired samples before and after chemotherapy came from chronic lymphocytic leukemia patients on fludarabine- or bendamustine-based regimens. Age-matched healthy donors had significantly more diverse, less clonal blood TCR repertoires than untreated cancer patients.

V usage is TRBV5-6 and J usage is TRBJ2-7; TCRdb calls TRBD1, which cannot be checked without DNA. The sequenced sample consisted of peripheral blood. The sequence derives from a human donor with an autoimmune cytopenia or autoimmune hepatitis (not recorded which). CDR3 protein: CASSDGTGSYEQYF.